Included here is one T cell receptor (beta chain) sequence, with context. Its antigen is unidentified. This entry belongs to a study of shared clonotypes between healthy human individuals. Germline loops: CDR1 SNHLY, CDR2 FYNNEI. The CDR3 has 14 residues. Trimming cost V 2 bases and J 6 bases, with 14 bases left between them. Study-level results: The sharing of 5% to 6.5% of naive CD4 clonotypes was seen across a few donors.

When replicate PCRs were run on sorted subsets, they used 200 ng DNA, some 33,000 T cell genomes. Profiling relied on immunoSEQ multiplex PCR, and the TCRdb table lists in-frame clones only, not all of them. This sample has about 1.5 million clones; roughly 96% occur once, and the top ten carry about 1.2%. The study separated CD4+ cells into CD45RA+ naive and CD45RA-negative memory subsets. This TCR came from a man younger than 45 in good health. The chain is built from TRBV2 and TRBJ2-7; no firm D call. The sample taken for sequencing was naive CD4+ T cells sorted from blood. The subset: CD45RA+ positively selected. The CDR3 nucleotides are TGTGCCAGCAGTGAATTTAGTCGGGTGGGCGAGCAGTACTTC. Encoded protein: CASSEFSRVGEQYF.